This T cell receptor (beta chain) was retrieved from a study of response to subunit inactivated influenza vaccine. Study observations and caveats: Authors suggested few new T cells are recruited by each seasonal influenza vaccination.

Each CDR3 protein is one row after TCRdb ran MiXCR on the RT-PCR reads. The sample contains a few hundred thousand distinct CDR3 sequences, about 7.2% of which appear only once. This clonotype has ten or more counts. Its antigen is unidentified. The length of the CDR3 is 14 residues. V was cut by 7 bases and J by 4 bases, with 15 bases left in between. Germline V gene data show CDR1 as SGHKS and CDR2 as YYEKEE (reference sequence). Sequencing used PBMCs from blood, obtained 23 to 25 months after vaccination. V usage is TRBV5-5 and J usage is TRBJ1-5; D is unresolved. The receptor was derived from a man aged 50-75 years who received an inactivated influenza vaccine. CDR3 residues: CASASGYGNQPQHF. The CDR3, as DNA: TGTGCCAGCGCCTCGGGTTATGGGAATCAGCCCCAGCATTTT.